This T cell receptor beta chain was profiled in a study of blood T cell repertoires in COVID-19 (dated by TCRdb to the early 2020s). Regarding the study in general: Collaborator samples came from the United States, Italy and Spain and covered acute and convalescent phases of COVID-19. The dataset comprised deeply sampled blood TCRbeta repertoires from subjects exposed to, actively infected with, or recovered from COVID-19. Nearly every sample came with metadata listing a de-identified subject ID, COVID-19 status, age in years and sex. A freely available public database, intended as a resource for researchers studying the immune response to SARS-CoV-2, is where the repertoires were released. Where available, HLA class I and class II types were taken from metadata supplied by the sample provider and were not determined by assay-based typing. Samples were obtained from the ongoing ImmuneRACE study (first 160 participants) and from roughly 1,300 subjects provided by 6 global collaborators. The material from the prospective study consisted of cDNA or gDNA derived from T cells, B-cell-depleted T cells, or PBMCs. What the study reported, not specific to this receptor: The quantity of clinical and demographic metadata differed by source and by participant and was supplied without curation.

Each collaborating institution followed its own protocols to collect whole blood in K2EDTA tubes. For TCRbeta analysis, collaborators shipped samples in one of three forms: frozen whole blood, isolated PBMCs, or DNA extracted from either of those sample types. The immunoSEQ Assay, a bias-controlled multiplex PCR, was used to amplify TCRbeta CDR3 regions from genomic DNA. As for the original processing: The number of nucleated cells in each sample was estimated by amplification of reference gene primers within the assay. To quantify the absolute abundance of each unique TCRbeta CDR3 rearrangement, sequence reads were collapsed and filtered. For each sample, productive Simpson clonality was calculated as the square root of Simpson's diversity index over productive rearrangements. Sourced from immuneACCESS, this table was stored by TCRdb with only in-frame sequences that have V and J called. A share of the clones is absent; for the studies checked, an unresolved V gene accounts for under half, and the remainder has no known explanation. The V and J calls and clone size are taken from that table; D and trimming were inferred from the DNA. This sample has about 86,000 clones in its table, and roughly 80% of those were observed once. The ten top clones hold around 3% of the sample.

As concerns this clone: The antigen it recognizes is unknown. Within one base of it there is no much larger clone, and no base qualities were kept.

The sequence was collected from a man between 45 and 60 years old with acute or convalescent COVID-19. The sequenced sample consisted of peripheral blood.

The DNA reads as follows: TGTGCCAGCACCCCCGGTTTTACGGTGGACGAGCAGTACTTC. This yields the protein CASTPGFTVDEQYF. In this chain, TRBV9 is recombined with TRBJ2-7; the D gene cannot be named for sure. Taken from the germline V gene, the CDR1 and CDR2 loops are SGDLS and YYNGEE. From cysteine to phenylalanine, the CDR3 is 14 amino acids long. Only the CDR3 DNA is retained, 42 bases long and in frame from the first base. V is clipped by 6 bases and J by 5 bases, and the sequence between their germline boundaries is 18 bases long.